The 27 T cell receptor beta chains below were found in one sample sequenced in a study of blood T cells in healthy people across ages. PCR was performed a second time for about 7 to 12 cycles using a sample-barcoded 5' primer and a J-beta primer mix. MiXCR, run by TCRdb on the 5' RACE reads, gives a single entry per CDR3 protein. The table shows around 1,500,000 distinct CDR3 sequences, with approximately 42% occurring only once. Sequenced: blood. The receptors derive from a woman aged 18-35 years in good health.

The chain recombines TRBV9 with TRBJ2-1, with 13 bases lining up with TRBD2. CDR1 is SGDLS and CDR2 is YYNGEE in the germline V gene. Germline trimming cut 4 bases from V and 4 bases from J; bases unmatched to any gene: 11. This CDR3 contains 18 residues. CDR3 residues: CASSPHFSTSGGYNEQFF. CDR3 in DNA: TGTGCCAGCAGCCCCCACTTTTCGACTAGCGGGGGGTACAATGAGCAGTTCTTC.

This clonotype was seen a handful of times. This rearrangement joins TRBV4-1 to TRBJ2-2, with 7 bases that match TRBD1. After removal of 1 base from V and 3 bases from J, the junction contained 11 bases not matched to a gene. The CDR3 sequence is 18 residues long. Germline V gene lookup returns CDR1 MGHRA and CDR2 YSYEKL. The CDR3 region has the DNA TGCGCCAGCAGCCAAGGGATAGGGGGCGTTTACGACACCGGGGAGCTGTTTTTT. This codes for CASSQGIGGVYDTGELFF.

The gene calls are TRBV30 and TRBJ2-1; 13 nucleotides align to TRBD2. This CDR3 has 14 residues. Germline CDR1 GTSNPN, CDR2 SVGIG (reference sequence). Germline trimming cut 8 bases from V and 8 bases from J; bases unmatched to any gene: 9. CDR3 bases: TGTGCCAGACGGACTAGCGGGAGTAACTATGAGCAGTTCTTC. Residues: CARRTSGSNYEQFF.

This clonotype was picked up a small number of times. The chain carries TRBV25-1 and TRBJ2-5; possibly TRBD1 for D (5 bases). Deletions cut 3 bases from V and 3 bases from J, with 8 bases between. Per germline, CDR1 MGHDK and CDR2 SYGVNS. This CDR3 comprises 13 residues. CDR3 nucleotide sequence: TGTGCCAGCAGTGATGCAGGGAAAGAGACCCAGTACTTC. This gives the protein CASSDAGKETQYF.

The J gene is TRBJ2-3, the V gene TRBV24-1; possible D gene TRBD1, 6 bases. With 4 bases removed from V and 6 bases from J, the gap between germline ends came to 25 bases. The CDR3 extends over 18 amino acids. Germline CDR1 KGHDR, CDR2 SFDVKD. CDR3 in DNA: TGTGCCACCAGTGACCCAAGACTTGGGGGCCACCAGGCGGATACGCAGTATTTT. Translation gives CATSDPRLGGHQADTQYF.

This clonotype occurred once. The genes are TRBV2 and TRBJ2-1, with 14 nucleotides matching TRBD2. This CDR3 comprises 16 residues. From germline, CDR1 is SNHLY and CDR2 FYNNEI. With 6 bases clipped from V and 6 bases from J, the junction kept 7 bases outside the gene matches. CDR3 coding DNA: TGTGCCAGCAGGGGCAGACTAGCGGGAGGGTGCAATGAGCAGTTCTTC. This translates into CASRGRLAGGCNEQFF.

This clonotype was seen only a few times. V gene TRBV28 combines with J gene TRBJ2-5; 10 bases align to TRBD2. This CDR3 has 14 residues. V lost 5 bases, J lost 5 bases, and 5 bases stayed unmatched. Looked up from germline, CDR1 is MDHEN and CDR2 is SYDVKM. Here the CDR3 DNA reads TGTGCCAGCAGTCAAGCGGGGGGGCTTGAGACCCAGTACTTC. Its translation is CASSQAGGLETQYF.

This clonotype was detected ten times or more. The chain combines TRBV28 with TRBJ1-2; D unresolved. Deletions cut 10 bases from V and 6 bases from J, with 12 bases between. The CDR3 sequence is 11 residues long. Germline V lookup: CDR1 MDHEN, CDR2 SYDVKM. The CDR3 bases are TGTGCCACCTCGGGCCGAGATGGCTACACCTTC. Translated, it gives CATSGRDGYTF.

The rearrangement links TRBV7-8 to TRBJ2-5; D is unclear. The germline CDR1 and CDR2 sequences are SGHVS and FQNEAQ. The CDR3 length is 14 residues. The V end was cut by 0 bases, the J end by 4 bases, with 9 bases between. The CDR3 DNA follows: TGTGCCAGCAGCTTAGCAGGGTCGGGAGAGACCCAGTACTTC. It encodes CASSLAGSGETQYF.

Remarks on this clonotype: A much larger clone is a single base away; this may be a read error. The chain links TRBV29-1 to TRBJ2-3; tentative D call: TRBD2 (5 bases). There are 12 residues in the CDR3. V was cut by 3 bases and J by 11 bases, with 15 bases left in between. Germline loops: CDR1 SQVTM, CDR2 ANQGSEA. The CDR3 DNA is TGCAGCGTTGACAGCACGGCGGGTATGCAGTATTTT. Translation: CSVDSTAGMQYF.

The V and J genes are TRBV12-3 or TRBV12-4 and TRBJ2-3; 7 bases match TRBD1. V trimming: 3 bases; J trimming: 3 bases; junction bases outside the gene matches: 6. The length of the CDR3 is 15 residues. The CDR3 DNA is TGTGCCAGCAGTTTTGTAGGGGGCCTAACAGATACGCAGTATTTT. Translating it yields CASSFVGGLTDTQYF.

The chain couples TRBV27 to TRBJ2-5, with 8 nucleotides matching TRBD1. J was trimmed by 11 bases and V by 5 bases; bases with no gene match: 16. The CDR3 is made up of 15 amino acids. Germline V CDR1 and CDR2: MNHEY, SMNVEV (reference sequence). The CDR3 protein is CASSPSNGQGREQYF. CDR3 bases: TGTGCCAGCAGTCCCTCGAATGGACAGGGCAGGGAGCAGTACTTC.

The V and J genes are TRBV29-1 and TRBJ1-2; a possible D gene is TRBD1 (5 bases). The germline V gene has CDR1 SQVTM and CDR2 ANQGSEA. The CDR3 runs 14 residues. Trimming cost V 6 bases and J 8 bases, with 22 bases left between them. The CDR3 coding sequence is TGCAGCGTAGAGAGGGGCAGGGTGTTGAAGGGCTACACCTTC. It is translated as CSVERGRVLKGYTF.

The chain carries TRBV12-3 or TRBV12-4 and TRBJ1-1; no clear D gene. This CDR3 spans 14 amino acids. Trimming pared 7 bases from V and 3 bases from J, leaving 15 bases between. CDR3 residues: CASTPLGRDTEAFF. The CDR3 DNA sequence: TGTGCCAGCACCCCCCTTGGCCGGGACACTGAAGCTTTCTTT.

This sequence joins TRBV6-5 and TRBJ2-7; 8 nucleotides match TRBD2. V lost 8 bases and J lost 5; bases outside the gene matches: 11. The CDR3 contains 14 residues. Germline CDR1 reads MNHEY; CDR2 reads SVGAGI. CDR3 sequence (DNA): TGTGCCAGCCGCCCGGAGCGGGAGTTACACGAGCAGTACTTC. Its protein is CASRPERELHEQYF.

This chain uses TRBV6-6 with TRBJ2-2; 9 bases are shared with TRBD1. After removal of 5 bases from V and 5 bases from J, the junction contained 6 bases not matched to a gene. The CDR3 extends over 15 amino acids. CDR1 MNHNY and CDR2 SVGAGI come from the germline V gene (reference sequence). The CDR3 protein is CASSPDRGDTGELFF. CDR3 bases: TGTGCCAGCAGTCCTGACAGGGGGGATACCGGGGAGCTGTTTTTT.

The CDR3 here is CASSQGGGGPFF. CDR3 nucleotides: TGTGCCAGCAGCCAAGGTGGGGGAGGACCTTTCTTT. This sequence joins TRBV14 and TRBJ1-1; a weak D match, TRBD1 (5 bases). The CDR3 totals 12 residues. The germline V gene encodes CDR1 SGHDN and CDR2 FVKESK. V was shortened by 1 base and J by 12 bases, with 12 bases between the two germline ends.

This clonotype was detected only once. In DNA, the CDR3 is TGCAGCGAGAGACAGAGAGAGAATGAGCAGTTCTTC. Encoded protein: CSERQRENEQFF. The chain uses TRBV29-1 and TRBJ2-1, with D maybe TRBD1 (5 bases). Germline CDR1 SQVTM, CDR2 ANQGSEA. The CDR3 consists of 12 residues. With 7 bases removed from V and 7 bases from J, the gap between germline ends came to 14 bases.

The chain couples TRBV20-1 to TRBJ1-2, with D uncertain. Trimming removed 0 bases at V and 9 bases at J, with 17 bases between. This CDR3 contains 14 residues. The germline CDR1 and CDR2 sequences are DFQATT and SNEGSKA (reference sequence). The CDR3 sequence is CSARDATVGVSYTF. As DNA, the CDR3 is TGCAGTGCTAGAGATGCAACCGTGGGTGTTAGCTACACCTTC.

V is TRBV5-5 and J is TRBJ2-1; 7 nucleotides align to TRBD1. The CDR3 covers 15 residues. V shed 4 bases, J shed 1 base, and the junction held 5 bases outside the gene matches. The germline V gene has CDR1 SGHKS and CDR2 YYEKEE (reference sequence). CDR3 residues: CASSVGTVSYNEQFF. The CDR3, as DNA: TGTGCCAGCAGCGTGGGGACAGTATCCTACAATGAGCAGTTCTTC.

The V and J genes are TRBV20-1 and TRBJ1-2; no definite D call. Germline CDR1 and CDR2: DFQATT and SNEGSKA (reference sequence). This CDR3 has 13 residues. Trimming cost V 7 bases and J 6 bases, with 18 bases left between them. The CDR3, as DNA: TGCAGTGGACTAGAAGACAACCCCGATGGCTACACCTTC. Its protein is CSGLEDNPDGYTF.

This clonotype was seen ten or more times. V gene TRBV4-2 combines with J gene TRBJ2-3; TRBD2 matches 12 bases. This CDR3 has 20 residues. Germline CDR1 and CDR2: LGHNA and YNFKEQ. J was trimmed by 0 bases and V by 1 base; bases with no gene match: 11. The CDR3 sequence: CASSQAEWTSGASSTDTQYF. As DNA, the CDR3 is TGTGCCAGCAGCCAAGCCGAATGGACTAGCGGGGCATCTAGCACAGATACGCAGTATTTT.

This chain's CDR3 is CASSQGTSGENEQFF. The CDR3 nucleotides are TGCGCCAGCAGCCAGGGGACTAGCGGTGAGAATGAGCAGTTCTTC. This rearrangement joins TRBV4-3 to TRBJ2-1; TRBD2 matches at 11 bases. From germline, CDR1 is LGHNA and CDR2 YSLEER. V shed 3 bases, J shed 7 bases, and the junction held 5 bases outside the gene matches. This CDR3 contains 15 residues.

This clonotype has a single count. The gene calls are TRBV10-3 and TRBJ1-2; D not resolved. The V end lost 10 bases, the J end lost 0 bases, and 12 bases lay between the germline ends. Per the germline V gene, CDR1 is ENHRY and CDR2 is SYGVKD. The CDR3 loop spans 13 amino acids. The CDR3 sequence is CATNDGANYGYTF. Written as DNA, the CDR3 is TGTGCCACCAATGACGGGGCTAACTATGGCTACACCTTC.

This clonotype was recorded a few times. The chain's CDR3 is CASSPPTGANVLTF. DNA of the CDR3: TGTGCCAGCAGCCCTCCAACTGGGGCCAACGTCCTGACTTTC. The chain employs TRBV3-1 and TRBJ2-6; no clear D gene. The CDR3 length is 14 residues. Germline loops: CDR1 LGHDT, CDR2 YNNKEL (reference sequence). V lost 4 bases and J lost 2, with 6 bases in between. The complete variable domain, with remaining parts taken from reference TRBV3-1 and TRBJ2-6, reads DTAVSQTPKYLVTQMGNDKSIKCEQNLGHDTMYWYKQDSKKFLKIMFSYNNKELIINETVPNRFSPKSPDKAHLNLHINSLELGDSAVYFCASSPPTGANVLTFGAGSRLTVL.

This sequence joins TRBV20-1 and TRBJ2-4; D gene ambiguous. This CDR3 is built from 14 residues. V gave up 0 bases and J gave up 1 base, with 7 bases separating them. Germline CDR1 DFQATT, CDR2 SNEGSKA (reference sequence). CDR3 protein: CSARDQVAKNIQYF. The CDR3 DNA is TGCAGTGCTAGAGATCAGGTTGCCAAAAACATTCAGTACTTC.

This rearrangement joins TRBV27 to TRBJ1-6, with D perhaps TRBD1 (5 bases). This CDR3 has 21 residues. Germline V lookup: CDR1 MNHEY, CDR2 SMNVEV (reference sequence). V gave up 2 bases and J gave up 0 bases, with 23 bases separating them. CDR3 loop: CASSLKGWGPSMGSYNSPLHF. CDR3 coding DNA: TGTGCCAGCAGTTTAAAGGGGTGGGGACCCTCAATGGGCTCCTATAATTCACCCCTCCACTTT.